Listed here are 30 T cell receptor beta chains from one sample, sequenced in a study of shared clonotypes between healthy human individuals. Produced via immunoSEQ multiplex PCR; TCRdb's table is partial and in-frame only. The table shows around 450,000 clones, with more than 75% occurring only once. Sample: PBMCs. These receptors all stem from a woman in her thirties or forties in good health. Some clones in this sample may be carry-over from other donors' samples.

V gene TRBV10-3 combines with J gene TRBJ1-1, with TRBD1 as a possible D gene (6 bases). Germline-derived CDR1 and CDR2 are ENHRY and SYGVKD. This CDR3 has 18 amino acids. Trimming shortened V by 0 bases and J by 3 bases, and 20 bases separated the two germline ends. The CDR3 DNA reads TGTGCCATCAGTGAGTCGGGCTCTGGACAGTTAGTGGACACTGAAGCTTTCTTT. It yields the protein CAISESGSGQLVDTEAFF.

The chain links TRBV5-8 to TRBJ1-4; D not certain. Per the germline V gene, CDR1 is SGHTS and CDR2 is YDEGEE. The V and J ends lost 4 bases and 2 bases respectively, with 9 bases between them. The CDR3 is 14 residues long. This CDR3 is CASSGGLTNEKLFF. The DNA for the CDR3 is TGTGCCAGCAGCGGAGGATTGACTAATGAAAAACTGTTTTTT.

In regard to this clone: This same CDR3 is encoded by further DNA sequences in the sample. The chain links TRBV7-9 to TRBJ2-7; 11 bases align to TRBD2. There are 14 residues in the CDR3. The J segment lost 6 bases and the V segment lost 3 bases, leaving 4 bases of the junction unmatched. Germline CDR1 reads SEHNR; CDR2 reads FQNEAQ (reference sequence). The CDR3 reads CASSLGGLAAEQYF. The CDR3 region has the DNA TGTGCCAGCAGCTTGGGGGGACTAGCGGCCGAGCAGTACTTC.

The chain employs TRBV7-3 and TRBJ2-3, with D possibly being TRBD1 (5 bases). Germline loops: CDR1 SGHTA, CDR2 FQGTGA. There are 15 residues in the CDR3. The germline V and J ends were trimmed by 5 bases and 5 bases, with 17 bases remaining between them. CDR3 nucleotide sequence: TGTGCCAGCAGCCCTGGGGCCGAATGGGGAGATACGCAGTATTTT. This translates into CASSPGAEWGDTQYF.

This rearrangement joins TRBV10-3 to TRBJ2-3; D uncertain. This CDR3 region has 14 residues. Trimming took 6 bases from V and 4 from J, leaving 14 bases between them. Germline CDR1 reads ENHRY; CDR2 reads SYGVKD. In DNA form, the CDR3 reads TGTGCCATCAGATCGACCACCAAGCCAGATACGCAGTATTTT. Protein product: CAIRSTTKPDTQYF.

Remarks on this clone: Distinct nucleotide sequences in the sample also encode this CDR3. The chain is built from TRBV30 and TRBJ2-7; perhaps TRBD2 as D (6 bases). The CDR3 covers 11 residues. Germline loops: CDR1 GTSNPN, CDR2 SVGIG (reference sequence). V lost 3 bases and J 4 bases, leaving 7 bases between the germline ends. CDR3 DNA sequence: TGTGCCTGGAGCGGGACTTACGAGCAGTACTTC. Translating gives CAWSGTYEQYF. The full variable domain, in which reference TRBV30 and TRBJ2-7 provide the parts outside the CDR3, is SQTIHQWPATLVQPVGSPLSLECTVEGTSNPNLYWYRQAAGRGLQLLFYSVGIGQISSEVPQNLSASRPQDRQFILSSKKLLLSDSGFYLCAWSGTYEQYFGPGTRLTVT.

J is TRBJ2-1 and V is TRBV6-6, with 10 positions matching TRBD2. Germline assignment: CDR1 MNHNY and CDR2 SVGAGI (reference sequence). The CDR3 spans 15 residues. J lost 9 bases, V lost 4 bases, and 9 bases had no gene match. CDR3 loop: CASSLGLAGAGEQFF. CDR3 DNA: TGTGCCAGCAGTTTAGGGCTAGCGGGAGCCGGTGAGCAGTTCTTC.

The V call is TRBV6-1, the J call TRBJ1-2; D is unresolved. Germline CDR1 and CDR2: MNHNS and SASEGT. Trimming took off 2 bases at V and 8 bases at J, with 15 bases between the two ends. The CDR3 has 14 residues. DNA of the CDR3: TGTGCCAGCAGTGAAATTCAGGCGGACTTCGGCTACACCTTC. Translating it yields CASSEIQADFGYTF.

This clone was seen more than once but under ten times. The chain carries TRBV7-3 and TRBJ2-2, with TRBD1 matching 9 bases. CDR1 is SGHTA, CDR2 FQGTGA, per germline. Trimming removed 2 bases from V and 4 bases from J; junction bases left unmatched: 5. CDR3 length: 16 residues. The CDR3 loop is CASSLFGTGFTGELFF. CDR3 DNA sequence: TGTGCCAGCAGCTTATTCGGGACAGGGTTCACCGGGGAGCTGTTTTTT.

At least ten counts were recorded for this clone. The V gene is TRBV19, the J gene TRBJ1-4; 9 bases map to TRBD1. The CDR3 is 14 residues long. Germline CDR1 is LNHDA and CDR2 is SQIVND (reference sequence). The V and J ends lost 3 bases and 6 bases, in that order; junction bases with no gene match: 2. CDR3: CASSITGGDEKLFF. The CDR3 coding sequence is TGTGCCAGTAGTATCACAGGGGGCGATGAAAAACTGTTTTTT.

The chain joins TRBV30 to TRBJ1-4; 7 bases match TRBD1. Germline CDR1 GTSNPN, CDR2 SVGIG (reference sequence). Trimming cost V 8 bases and J 4 bases; bases outside gene matches: 4. The CDR3 runs 12 residues. The CDR3 nucleotides are TGTGCCGGTCCAGGGGGTAATGAAAAACTGTTTTTT. Its translation: CAGPGGNEKLFF.

This clone was detected many times. This chain uses TRBV28 with TRBJ2-2, with TRBD2 matching over 10 bases. The CDR3 covers 14 residues. The V gene end was trimmed by 8 bases and the J gene end by 7 bases; junction bases not matched to a gene: 7. CDR1 is MDHEN, CDR2 SYDVKM, per germline. CDR3 sequence: CASWASGSGGELFF. For the CDR3, the DNA is TGTGCCAGCTGGGCTAGCGGGAGTGGCGGGGAGCTGTTTTTT.

This clone has just a few counts. This sequence joins TRBV30 and TRBJ1-1, with 10 bases fitting TRBD1. The CDR3 is 13 residues long. The V segment lost 7 bases and the J segment 1 base; nucleotides outside the gene matches: 3. Germline CDR1 is GTSNPN and CDR2 is SVGIG (reference sequence). The CDR3 region is CAYWDRGNTEAFF. Written as DNA, the CDR3 is TGTGCCTATTGGGACAGGGGGAACACTGAAGCTTTCTTT.

The rearrangement joins TRBV18 to TRBJ2-1; D perhaps matches TRBD2 (5 bases). Germline CDR1 is KGHSH and CDR2 is LQKENI. V was shortened by 3 bases and J by 12 bases, with 15 bases between the two germline ends. CDR3 length equals 13 residues. CDR3 protein: CASSPTDYPGQFF. The CDR3 DNA reads as TGTGCCAGCTCACCTACCGACTACCCTGGGCAGTTCTTC.

The chain carries TRBV7-8 and TRBJ2-3; D remains unclear. The germline V and J ends were trimmed by 0 bases and 4 bases, with 11 bases remaining between them. Germline values: CDR1 SGHVS, CDR2 FQNEAQ. The CDR3 consists of 15 residues. CDR3 sequence (DNA): TGTGCCAGCAGCTTAGCGAGTTTCCGTCCAGATACGCAGTATTTT. This codes for CASSLASFRPDTQYF.

The V and J genes are TRBV4-1 and TRBJ2-5, with D tentatively TRBD1 (5 bases). CDR1 is MGHRA and CDR2 is YSYEKL in the germline V gene. V was trimmed by 1 base and J by 5 bases, leaving 8 bases between them. The CDR3 loop spans 13 amino acids. CDR3 sequence: CASSQVRVETQYF. As DNA, the CDR3 is TGCGCCAGCAGCCAAGTCAGGGTGGAGACCCAGTACTTC.

This chain joins TRBV7-2 and TRBJ1-1; tentative D call: TRBD1 (5 bases). The CDR3 loop spans 14 amino acids. Looked up from germline, CDR1 is SGHTA and CDR2 is FQGNSA. Trimming removed 1 base from V and 8 bases from J, with 14 bases in between. The CDR3 here is CASSLGDRTKEAFF. CDR3 nucleotide sequence: TGTGCCAGCAGCTTAGGTGACCGGACAAAGGAAGCTTTCTTT.

V and J are TRBV4-1 and TRBJ2-5; 8 bases align to TRBD2. The J call may not be correct, given that the DNA end is closer to TRBJ2-7. The germline V gene has CDR1 MGHRA and CDR2 YSYEKL. The CDR3 covers 14 residues. CDR3 DNA: TGCGCCAGCAGCCACGCAAGCGGGAGCGACGAGCAGTACTTC. Protein sequence: CASSHASGSDEQYF.

The chain combines TRBV5-1 with TRBJ1-4; tentative D call: TRBD1 (6 bases). Trimming left V 4 bases short and J 1 base short, with 17 bases between. CDR1 and CDR2 from the germline V gene are SGHRS and YFSETQ. This CDR3 region has 17 residues. The CDR3 DNA reads as TGCGCCAGCAGCCTGAGCGGGGGCTTAATAACTAATGAAAAACTGTTTTTT. Protein sequence: CASSLSGGLITNEKLFF.

This sequence joins TRBV4-2 and TRBJ2-1, with a tentative D call TRBD2 (6 bases). CDR3 length: 15 amino acids. Trimming took off 2 bases at V and 3 bases at J, with 11 bases between the two ends. Germline V gene sequence: CDR1 LGHNA, CDR2 YNFKEQ. The CDR3 loop reads CASSQIVADYNEQFF. The DNA of the CDR3 is TGTGCCAGCAGCCAAATAGTAGCGGACTACAATGAGCAGTTCTTC.

This sequence joins TRBV18 and TRBJ1-2; maybe TRBD1 (6 bases). The germline gives CDR1 KGHSH, CDR2 LQKENI. V dropped 3 bases and J dropped 0 bases, with 11 bases sitting between them. The CDR3 loop spans 15 amino acids. The CDR3 DNA is TGTGCCAGCTCACCTAAGACAGGAGCTAACTATGGCTACACCTTC. It codes for CASSPKTGANYGYTF.

The chain carries TRBV7-9 and TRBJ2-7; D possibly corresponds to TRBD1 (5 bases). Trimming took 5 bases from V and 7 from J, leaving 21 bases between them. Germline V CDR1 and CDR2: SEHNR, FQNEAQ (reference sequence). This CDR3 has 15 residues. This chain's CDR3 is CASSDDRGGWWEQYF. The CDR3 nucleotides are TGTGCCAGCAGCGACGACAGAGGTGGGTGGTGGGAGCAGTACTTC.

This chain joins TRBV5-1 and TRBJ1-1, with D tentatively TRBD1 (5 bases). In germline, CDR1 is SGHRS, CDR2 YFSETQ. CDR3 length: 14 amino acids. Trimming stripped 1 base from V and 5 bases from J, with 12 bases between. This chain's CDR3 is CASSLNRPSTEAFF. The CDR3 DNA sequence: TGCGCCAGCAGCTTGAACAGGCCGAGTACTGAAGCTTTCTTT.

The rearrangement joins TRBV29-1 to TRBJ2-4; D is unclear. This CDR3 region has 13 residues. From germline, CDR1 is SQVTM and CDR2 ANQGSEA. Trimming stripped 7 bases from V and 2 bases from J, with 12 bases between. CDR3 coding DNA: TGCAGCGCCCATGTATCTTCCAAAAACATTCAGTACTTC. Encoded protein: CSAHVSSKNIQYF.

This rearrangement joins TRBV5-8 to TRBJ2-3, with 7 bases aligning to TRBD2. The trim removed 4 bases at V and 1 base at J, leaving 3 bases unmatched. The V gene's germline CDR1 is SGHTS and CDR2 YDEGEE. CDR3 length equals 14 residues. The CDR3 is CASSTRGGTDTQYF. CDR3 nucleotide sequence: TGTGCCAGCAGCACCCGGGGGGGCACAGATACGCAGTATTTT.

The chain is built from TRBV19 and TRBJ1-5; unclear D gene. The CDR3 has 14 residues. Trimming left V 3 bases short and J 0 bases short, with 6 bases between. Germline V gene sequence: CDR1 LNHDA, CDR2 SQIVND (reference sequence). The CDR3 DNA sequence: TGTGCCAGTAGTATCGGTATTAGCAATCAGCCCCAGCATTTT. It yields the protein CASSIGISNQPQHF. Filled out from reference TRBV19 and TRBJ1-5, the complete variable domain reads DGGITQSPKYLFRKEGQNVTLSCEQNLNHDAMYWYRQDPGQGLRLIYYSQIVNDFQKGDIAEGYSVSREKKESFPLTVTSAQKNPTAFYLCASSIGISNQPQHFGDGTRLSIL.

This clone occurred many times. The rearrangement uses TRBV6-4 and TRBJ1-1; 9 nucleotides align to TRBD1. Germline loops: CDR1 MRHNA, CDR2 SNTAGT. Unmatched junction bases numbered 3, after V lost 6 bases and J lost 1 base. The CDR3 runs 14 residues. CDR3: CASRQDRGNTEAFF. In DNA form, the CDR3 reads TGTGCCAGCAGACAGGACAGGGGGAACACTGAAGCTTTCTTT.

The chain links TRBV30 to TRBJ1-1; possibly TRBD1 for D (5 bases). The V end was cut by 2 bases, the J end by 5 bases, with 15 bases between. Per the germline V gene, CDR1 is GTSNPN and CDR2 is SVGIG (reference sequence). The CDR3 has 14 residues. This CDR3 is CAWSSPGFVTEAFF. The CDR3 DNA reads TGTGCCTGGAGTAGCCCAGGGTTTGTGACTGAAGCTTTCTTT.

The genes are TRBV6-1 and TRBJ1-2; no clear D. The CDR3 sequence is 14 residues long. Trimming left V 5 bases short and J 7 bases short, with 17 bases between. Germline V CDR1 and CDR2: MNHNS, SASEGT. CDR3 DNA: TGTGCCAGCAGTCAGGACCGTCCGCGGTCTGGCTACACCTTC. Translated: CASSQDRPRSGYTF.

This chain joins TRBV30 and TRBJ1-1; D remains ambiguous. V lost 8 bases and J 8 bases, leaving 21 bases between the germline ends. CDR1 and CDR2 (germline): GTSNPN, SVGIG (reference sequence). There are 13 residues in the CDR3. The CDR3 nucleotides are TGTGCCACCTCAATGGACCGGTACAAGGAAGCTTTCTTT. Translating it yields CATSMDRYKEAFF.